This passage covers 27 T cell receptor beta chains from one sample sequenced in a study of blood T cell repertoires in COVID-19. Assay used: immunoSEQ multiplex PCR; TCRdb lists only in-frame clones, some missing. Found here are about 400,000 clones, nearly 90% of them singletons; the top ten hold roughly 2%. Sequencing was done on a sample of PBMCs or T cells enriched from blood (not recorded which). Receptors were obtained from a woman between 35 and 50 years old with acute COVID-19.

The CDR3 DNA follows: TGCAGCGCCGGGACAGGGGAGTATACTGAAGCTTTCTTT. This gives the protein CSAGTGEYTEAFF. The chain links TRBV29-1 to TRBJ1-1, with TRBD1 matching 10 bases. Germline V CDR1 and CDR2: SQVTM, ANQGSEA. With V trimmed by 7 bases and J by 5 bases, 7 bases remained unmatched. This CDR3 has 13 amino acids. Together with reference TRBV29-1 and TRBJ1-1, the CDR3 gives the full variable domain: SAVISQKPSRDICQRGTSLTIQCQVDSQVTMMFWYRQQPGQSLTLIATANQGSEATYESGFVIDKFPISRPNLTFSTLTVSNMSPEDSSIYLCSAGTGEYTEAFFGQGTRLTVV.

V usage is TRBV2 and J usage is TRBJ2-3; TRBD2 agrees at 9 bases. Looked up from germline, CDR1 is SNHLY and CDR2 is FYNNEI. The CDR3 runs to 15 residues. V trimming: 3 bases; J trimming: 4 bases; junction bases outside the gene matches: 5. The CDR3 DNA sequence: TGTGCCAGCAGTGAGCGGGGGGGTTCCGCAGATACGCAGTATTTT. This gives the protein CASSERGGSADTQYF.

V and J are TRBV3-1 (or the pseudogene TRBV3-2) and TRBJ2-5; no firm D call. Germline CDR1 reads LGHDT; CDR2 reads YNNKEL (reference sequence). Deletions cut 1 base from V and 3 bases from J, with 15 bases between. CDR3 length: 16 residues. The CDR3 loop is CASSQVLRAPEETQYF. The DNA of the CDR3 is TGTGCCAGCAGCCAAGTTCTCCGAGCGCCTGAAGAGACCCAGTACTTC.

The gene calls are TRBV7-6 and TRBJ2-7; D is perhaps TRBD2 (6 bases). The CDR3 covers 15 residues. V dropped 1 base and J dropped 0 bases, with 10 bases sitting between them. CDR1 is SGHVS, CDR2 FNYEAQ, per germline. CDR3 in amino acids: CASSLEGGRSYEQYF. DNA of the CDR3: TGTGCCAGCAGCTTAGAAGGAGGGCGCTCCTACGAGCAGTACTTC.

The chain uses TRBV10-2 and TRBJ1-1; tentatively, D is TRBD1 (5 bases). This CDR3 region has 14 residues. Germline CDR1 is WSHSY and CDR2 is SAAADI. Between the trimmed V and J ends, which lost 4 bases and 3 bases, there was a span of 12 bases. CDR3 protein: CASSVAGGDTEAFF. The CDR3 nucleotides are TGCGCCAGCAGTGTGGCAGGAGGGGACACTGAAGCTTTCTTT.

The chain links TRBV7-2 to TRBJ1-2, with 7 bases identical to TRBD1. Trimming cost V 6 bases and J 0 bases; bases outside gene matches: 10. Germline V gene lookup returns CDR1 SGHTA and CDR2 FQGNSA. The length of the CDR3 is 16 residues. The CDR3 spells CASSSPLGTANYGYTF. The CDR3 bases are TGTGCCAGCAGTTCCCCCTTAGGGACAGCTAACTATGGCTACACCTTC.

A few counts support this clone. The chain links TRBV19 to TRBJ1-5; D call uncertain. Germline loops: CDR1 LNHDA, CDR2 SQIVND (reference sequence). The CDR3 extends over 12 amino acids. With 5 bases removed from V and 2 bases from J, the gap between germline ends came to 4 bases. The CDR3: CASSSGNQPQHF. CDR3 nucleotide sequence: TGTGCCAGTAGTTCCGGCAATCAGCCCCAGCATTTT.

This sequence joins TRBV24-1 and TRBJ2-3; 7 bases are a match to TRBD2. CDR1 and CDR2 (germline): KGHDR, SFDVKD. Trimming took 0 bases from V and 4 from J; bases not matched to a gene: 6. CDR3 length: 16 residues. CDR3 bases: TGTGCCACCAGTGATTTGCAGCGGGGATCTTCAGATACGCAGTATTTT. Translated: CATSDLQRGSSDTQYF.

The V and J genes are TRBV12-3 or TRBV12-4 and TRBJ1-2; possibly TRBD1 for D (5 bases). Trimming took 5 bases from V and 7 from J, leaving 14 bases between them. The CDR3 is 13 amino acids. As DNA, the CDR3 is TGTGCCAGCAGTACTGGGGGGTTGGCTGGCTACACCTTC. It yields the protein CASSTGGLAGYTF.

This clone appeared once. This chain connects TRBV11-2 to TRBJ1-4; possibly TRBD1 for D (5 bases). Deletions cut 4 bases from V and 7 bases from J, with 25 bases between. The CDR3 contains 18 residues. Per germline, CDR1 SGHAT and CDR2 FQNNGV. The CDR3 bases are TGTGCCAGCAGCTCCGGAAGGGCCAGGGAGGCTCAGAGTGAAAAACTGTTTTTT. Its protein product is CASSSGRAREAQSEKLFF.

The chain combines TRBV5-4 with TRBJ2-5, with D perhaps matching TRBD1 (5 bases). Germline CDR1 SGHNT, CDR2 YYREEE (reference sequence). Between the trimmed V and J ends, which lost 2 bases and 2 bases, there was a span of 10 bases. The CDR3 totals 14 residues. CDR3 in amino acids: CASSFRAGQETQYF. The CDR3 DNA reads TGTGCCAGCAGCTTCAGGGCTGGGCAAGAGACCCAGTACTTC.

The chain carries TRBV4-1 and TRBJ1-4, with unresolved D. Germline-derived CDR1 and CDR2 are MGHRA and YSYEKL. The CDR3 totals 15 residues. V was pared by 0 bases and J by 7 bases, with 12 bases between. This chain's CDR3 is CASSQEGTVGEKLFF. Here the CDR3 DNA reads TGCGCCAGCAGCCAAGAAGGTACAGTGGGTGAAAAACTGTTTTTT.

The chain carries TRBV5-6 and TRBJ1-1; D gene uncertain. Germline CDR1 reads SGHDT; CDR2 reads YYEEEE. The CDR3 length is 15 residues. The ends were cut back, 1 base at V and 1 base at J, with 11 bases in the middle. CDR3 coding DNA: TGTGCCAGCAGCTTGTTGACGGGTAAGAACACTGAAGCTTTCTTT. It translates to CASSLLTGKNTEAFF.

This clone has just a few counts. This chain joins TRBV7-9 and TRBJ1-6, with D tentatively TRBD1 (6 bases). This CDR3 contains 14 residues. Trimming took off 5 bases at V and 9 bases at J, with 14 bases between the two ends. The V gene's germline CDR1 is SEHNR and CDR2 FQNEAQ (reference sequence). The CDR3 is CASSVRDISSPLHF. The CDR3, as DNA: TGTGCCAGCAGCGTCCGGGACATCAGTTCACCCCTCCACTTT.

The CDR3 sequence: CASSLQGTGPEKLFF. CDR3 DNA sequence: TGTGCCAGCAGCCTCCAAGGAACAGGACCAGAAAAACTGTTTTTT. This sequence joins TRBV3-1 (or the pseudogene TRBV3-2) and TRBJ1-4, with D perhaps matching TRBD1 (5 bases). The germline V gene encodes CDR1 LGHDT and CDR2 YNNKEL (reference sequence). Trimming left V 4 bases short and J 8 bases short, with 17 bases between. The CDR3 runs 15 residues.

The chain couples TRBV14 to TRBJ2-7; 8 nucleotides agree with TRBD1. This CDR3 contains 16 residues. With V trimmed by 5 bases and J by 4 bases, 13 bases remained unmatched. Germline CDR1 SGHDN, CDR2 FVKESK. The CDR3 sequence: CASSSLEDRVEYEQYF. CDR3 DNA sequence: TGTGCCAGCAGCTCGCTGGAGGACAGGGTTGAGTACGAGCAGTACTTC.

J is TRBJ1-1 and V is TRBV6-1; tentatively, D is TRBD1 (5 bases). CDR1 is MNHNS, CDR2 SASEGT, per germline. The CDR3 spans 13 residues. The V end lost 1 base, the J end lost 7 bases, and 10 bases lay between the germline ends. The CDR3 sequence is CASSEVRTGEAFF. The DNA for the CDR3 is TGTGCCAGCAGTGAAGTAAGAACAGGTGAAGCTTTCTTT.

This clone came up once. The CDR3 DNA sequence: TGTGCCAGTAGTGCGGGATCAAATTTCGAGCAGTACTTC. This gives the protein CASSAGSNFEQYF. The J gene is TRBJ2-7, the V gene TRBV19, with D possibly TRBD2 on 6 matching bases. The V end was cut by 5 bases, the J end by 6 bases, with 14 bases between. The CDR3 spans 13 residues. Per the germline V gene, CDR1 is LNHDA and CDR2 is SQIVND (reference sequence).

The V call is TRBV10-1, the J call TRBJ1-6, with 10 bases fitting TRBD1. The germline V gene encodes CDR1 WNHNN and CDR2 SYGVQD (reference sequence). Trimming removed 6 bases from V and 10 bases from J; junction bases left unmatched: 6. This CDR3 has 14 residues. The CDR3 protein is CASSQDRGGSPLHF. DNA of the CDR3: TGCGCCAGCAGCCAGGACAGGGGGGGCTCACCCCTCCACTTT.

V is TRBV5-1 and J is TRBJ2-1, with D hard to call. Trimming stripped 2 bases from V and 5 bases from J, with 8 bases between. Germline V gene lookup returns CDR1 SGHRS and CDR2 YFSETQ. The CDR3 covers 13 residues. The CDR3 DNA reads TGCGCCAGCAGCTTTAGCACTAACAATGAGCAGTTCTTC. Its translation is CASSFSTNNEQFF.

The CDR3 DNA reads TGTGCCAGCAGCCAAGGAGGCACCGGGGAGCTGTTTTTT. Protein product: CASSQGGTGELFF. The chain has TRBV3-1 (or the pseudogene TRBV3-2) and TRBJ2-2; D not resolved. CDR1 is LGHDT and CDR2 is YNNKEL in the germline V gene (reference sequence). The CDR3 sequence is 13 residues long. V gave up 1 base and J gave up 4 bases, with 4 bases separating them.

CDR3 protein: CASSHSTGVNYGYTF. For the CDR3, the DNA is TGTGCCAGCAGCCATAGCACAGGGGTTAACTATGGCTACACCTTC. The rearrangement links TRBV3-1 (or the pseudogene TRBV3-2) to TRBJ1-2; the match to TRBD1 covers 7 bases. CDR1 and CDR2 from the germline V gene are LGHDT and YNNKEL (reference sequence). Losses at the gene ends were 3 bases for V and 1 base for J; bases not matched to a gene: 5. The length of the CDR3 is 15 residues.

This chain uses TRBV7-9 with TRBJ1-6; D is unclear. Germline V gene lookup returns CDR1 SEHNR and CDR2 FQNEAQ (reference sequence). The CDR3 is 14 amino acids. V lost 3 bases, J lost 5 bases, and 8 bases lay in between. CDR3 nucleotide sequence: TGTGCCAGCAGCTTGACGAGGGATAATTCACCCCTCCACTTT. This gives the protein CASSLTRDNSPLHF.

This chain links TRBV6-5 with TRBJ1-1; 8 bases map to TRBD1. Trimming at V came to 2 bases and at J to 4 bases, leaving 6 bases not matched to a gene. The CDR3 is 15 amino acids. Germline CDR1 reads MNHEY; CDR2 reads SVGAGI. The CDR3 here is CASSYPGGGGTEAFF. The CDR3 bases are TGTGCCAGCAGTTACCCAGGGGGCGGGGGCACTGAAGCTTTCTTT.

This clone has just one count. The chain has TRBV18 and TRBJ2-7; D is uncertain. The V gene's germline CDR1 is KGHSH and CDR2 LQKENI. The CDR3 totals 15 residues. Trimming shortened V by 3 bases and J by 2 bases, and 14 bases separated the two germline ends. This CDR3 is CASSPMVVAPYEQYF. The CDR3 nucleotides are TGTGCCAGCTCACCGATGGTGGTAGCTCCCTACGAGCAGTACTTC.

The chain employs TRBV29-1 and TRBJ2-2; D gene uncertain. Germline V CDR1 and CDR2: SQVTM, ANQGSEA. Trimming removed 7 bases from V and 5 bases from J, with 8 bases in between. The CDR3 runs 11 residues. The CDR3 loop is CSAPRTGELFF. In DNA form, the CDR3 reads TGCAGCGCACCCCGGACCGGGGAGCTGTTTTTT.

The rearrangement uses TRBV27 and TRBJ1-5; 7 bases line up with TRBD1. CDR3 size: 14 residues. J was trimmed by 5 bases and V by 3 bases; bases with no gene match: 4. In germline, CDR1 is MNHEY, CDR2 SMNVEV (reference sequence). The CDR3 bases are TGTGCCAGCAGTTTCAGGGGGAGCGATCAGCCCCAGCATTTT. Its protein is CASSFRGSDQPQHF.